The 6 T cell receptor beta chains below come from one sample, sequenced in a study of cytomegalovirus exposure and HLA in healthy donors. Primers: 60 Vbeta forward and 13 Jbeta reverse. TCRdb's copy holds only in-frame clones and misses some; the assay was immunoSEQ multiplex PCR. This sample has 130,000 or so clones, with roughly 80% found just once. The sequenced material came from PBMCs. The source of these receptors is a man between 35 and 55 years old in good health and CMV-seronegative.

This clone was detected only once. This chain joins TRBV7-9 and TRBJ1-2; D may be TRBD1 (5 bases). Trimming took off 0 bases at V and 7 bases at J, with 9 bases between the two ends. Germline V CDR1 and CDR2: SEHNR, FQNEAQ (reference sequence). The CDR3 totals 13 residues. CDR3 sequence reads: CASSLAGAIGYTF. CDR3 DNA: TGTGCCAGCAGCTTAGCAGGGGCTATTGGCTACACCTTC.

This clone was seen only once. The chain has TRBV19 and TRBJ1-3; D may be TRBD1 (6 bases). Looked up from germline, CDR1 is LNHDA and CDR2 is SQIVND (reference sequence). This CDR3 is 14 amino acids long. The germline V and J ends were trimmed by 7 bases and 7 bases, with 17 bases remaining between them. In nucleotides, the CDR3 is TGTGCCAGTACCTTAAGGGCAGGGGAGAACACCATATATTTT. Encoded protein: CASTLRAGENTIYF.

This sequence joins TRBV28 and TRBJ1-5, with 9 bases aligning to TRBD1. Germline values: CDR1 MDHEN, CDR2 SYDVKM. V gave up 2 bases and J gave up 0 bases; unmatched junction bases: 14. CDR3 length: 20 amino acids. The CDR3 loop is CASSLGVGGTGTYSNQPQHF. The DNA for the CDR3 is TGTGCCAGCAGTTTAGGGGTTGGGGGGACAGGGACATATAGCAATCAGCCCCAGCATTTT.

This chain uses TRBV11-1 with TRBJ2-1; no firm D call. There are 13 residues in the CDR3. Trimming took off 2 bases at V and 13 bases at J, with 15 bases between the two ends. Looked up from germline, CDR1 is SGHAT and CDR2 is FQDESV (reference sequence). Here the CDR3 DNA reads TGTGCCAGCAGCTTAAACAGAAGTCCCCCACAGTTCTTC. It encodes CASSLNRSPPQFF.

V and J are TRBV19 and TRBJ2-7; TRBD1 matches 8 bases. The CDR3 runs 13 residues. Germline CDR1 LNHDA, CDR2 SQIVND (reference sequence). Unmatched junction bases numbered 2, after V lost 5 bases and J lost 2 bases. The CDR3 sequence: CASSAGQAYEQYF. CDR3 in DNA: TGTGCCAGTAGTGCGGGACAGGCCTACGAGCAGTACTTC.

This clone was picked up a small number of times. The chain links TRBV5-1 to TRBJ2-3, with 10 bases aligning to TRBD2. Germline CDR1 SGHRS, CDR2 YFSETQ. The V and J ends lost 3 bases and 5 bases, in that order; junction bases with no gene match: 6. CDR3 length equals 15 residues. CDR3 loop: CASSSQAGGQDTQYF. The CDR3 DNA reads as TGCGCCAGCAGCTCCCAAGCGGGGGGGCAAGATACGCAGTATTTT. Supplemented by reference TRBV5-1 and TRBJ2-3, the full variable domain reads KAGVTQTPRYLIKTRGQQVTLSCSPISGHRSVSWYQQTPGQGLQFLFEYFSETQRNKGNFPGRFSGRQFSNSRSEMNVSTLELGDSALYLCASSSQAGGQDTQYFGPGTRLTVL.